This T cell receptor (beta chain) was observed in a study of shared T cell receptors in the human thymus (dated by TCRdb to about 2021). About the study as a whole: The study examined how self-reactive, shared T-cell receptor alpha chains are generated in the human thymus.

A remark on this clone: Its antigen is currently not known. No quality values exist for individual bases; no much larger clone is one base distant.

The method was the immunoSEQ multiplex PCR assay. Imported from immuneACCESS, the table was reduced by TCRdb to in-frame sequences with V and J called. These copies leave out some clones; in studies compared against another copy, an unresolved V gene accounts for under half, and the cause of the remainder is not known. In this sample the table shows 500,000 to 850,000 clones, about 90% of which occur a single time. The ten largest clones take up 0.0094% of the sample. Based on the germline V gene (reference sequence), the CDR1 and CDR2 sequences are MNHEY and SMNVEV. There are 16 amino acids in the CDR3, from cysteine to phenylalanine inclusive. The kept DNA is CDR3 alone, 48 bases in frame from the first base. Ends trimmed: V by 6 bases, J by 0 bases; bases unmatched to a gene: 11. These same data were also listed under a study on human thymus T cells. Per the second study: The donors were immunologically healthy infants in Finland who had open corrective cardiac surgery for congenital heart defects. Thymus tissue was collected as surgical resects that were removed during corrective cardiac surgery. V and J gene segment usage appeared biased in both thymic and peripheral blood repertoires. According to the related research, thymic TCR repertoires were highly overlapping among unrelated individuals. The study described the TCR alpha and beta repertoires in about eight infant thymus samples and a few matching peripheral blood samples. Donor ages ranging from about 7 to 250 days were recorded, and over 5 male and two female infants were included in the cohort. Thymocytes were mechanically released from the tissue and were stored as pellets of roughly 9-30 million cells at -70 degrees C. A QIAsymphony instrument was used to extract genomic DNA from frozen cell pellets. Using the immunoSEQ multiplex PCR assay, the TCRB and TCRAD loci were amplified from a standardized quantity of quality-controlled genomic DNA. The amplicons covered the V(D)J region and were long enough to include the CDR3 and to identify the V and J genes. The amplicons were sequenced on an Illumina platform via the commercial immunoSEQ service. Primer bias and sequencing errors were corrected using previously described methods, and TCRAD and TCRB definitions followed the IMGT database. Repertoires were analysed with immunoSEQ Analyzer 3.0 and VDJTools, covering basic statistics, V/J segment usage, diversity estimates, rarefaction and pairwise overlap. To estimate diversity, the Chao1, ChaoE, Efron-Thisted, Shannon and inverse Simpson indices were applied, and diversity was also estimated on datasets down-sampled to the smallest sample. For repertoire overlap, CDR3 nucleotide sequence, V gene and J gene had to match strictly, and clustering was done by Jaccard-based multidimensional scaling. On average, thymus samples yielded 800,000 or so unique TCRB clonotypes, whereas blood samples yielded some 80,000.

The rearrangement combines TRBV27 with TRBJ2-7, with 7 bases matching TRBD1. Specimen: thymocytes. This TCR was sampled from a boy under two years old with a congenital heart defect. Donor details come from another sample of the same person, matched by shared clones. The nucleotide sequence reads as follows: TGTGCCAGCAGAAGTTACCGGGACAGTCTCTCCTACGAGCAGTACTTC. The resulting protein is CASRSYRDSLSYEQYF.